This T cell receptor beta chain came from a study of shared clonotypes between healthy human individuals. Profiling relied on immunoSEQ multiplex PCR, and the TCRdb table lists in-frame clones only, not all of them. Among 110,000 or so clones listed, around two thirds were seen once. The CDR3 runs to 12 residues. Looked up from germline, CDR1 is SQVTM and CDR2 is ANQGSEA. V lost 3 bases, J lost 4 bases, and 9 bases lay in between. The clonotype comes from a woman in her twenties or thirties in good health. Specimen: memory CD8+ T cells sorted from blood. As for subset: CD45RO+ cells pooled with CCR7-negative TemRA cells. The rearrangement joins TRBV29-1 to TRBJ1-2; no clear D gene. The CDR3 DNA reads TGCAGCGTTGATGAGACGGTCTATGGCTACACCTTC. It specifies CSVDETVYGYTF.